A selection of T cell receptor beta chains follows, all from one sample in a study of PD-1 blockade in classical Hodgkin lymphoma. TCRdb's copy holds only in-frame clones and misses some; the assay was immunoSEQ multiplex PCR. Here the sample spans 25,000 or so clones, approximately 74% being singletons. Material: peripheral blood mononuclear cells (PBMCs), obtained at baseline. The receptors come from a human donor with classical Hodgkin lymphoma. Each CDR3 is given with its conserved first and last residue.

J gene,V gene,CDR3 protein
TRBJ2-7,TRBV7-7,CASSLTDSSYEQYF
TRBJ1-4,TRBV6-6,CASRYAPAGNEKLFF
TRBJ2-2,TRBV7-7,CASSSNSNTGELFF
TRBJ2-3,TRBV5-3,CARSPVVTDTQYF
TRBJ2-6,TRBV12-5,CASGQTGAGQSRANVLTF
TRBJ2-1,TRBV19,CASSIDRLGGYNEQFF
TRBJ1-1,TRBV2,CASEEGYTEAFF
TRBJ2-5,TRBV5-4,CASSTPDRYQETQYF
TRBJ2-5,TRBV7-9,CASNPAGAQYF
TRBJ1-4,TRBV7-2,CASSKPGQGGEKLFF
TRBJ2-7,TRBV4-3,CASSQDHNRGEQYF